The 10 T cell receptor beta chains below were found in one sample sequenced in a study of T-cell reconstitution after alpha-beta-depleted transplantation in children (dated by TCRdb to 2016 to 2018). Receptor libraries were prepared by PCR. The sequencing machine was an Illumina HiSeq 2500. Molecular barcoding was employed in the preparation of TCR libraries, with unique molecular identifiers being used to normalize TCRbeta repertoire quantification. The raw public data were reprocessed by TCRdb itself: fastp quality trimming at Q25, MiXCR clonotype calling, in-frame beta chains only. Entries that share a CDR3 protein sequence are merged under the most common genes and DNA. The table for this sample lists about a million distinct CDR3 sequences; about 29% of them were counted only once. The ten most abundant clones make up about 28% of the sample. The sample's treatment or condition label, decoded: allogeneic hematopoietic cell transplantation with graft depleted of TCRalphabeta T cells and CD19 B cells.

Sequenced material: PBMCs, mostly from graft donor cells, taken 360 days after TCRalphabeta/CD19-depleted stem cell transplant. The receptors were gathered from a boy in the first two years of life who had a stem cell transplant for SCID, so the T cells may come from the graft donor.

This chain connects TRBV21-1 to TRBJ2-7. TRBV21-1 is labeled a pseudogene. This CDR3 is built from 14 residues. CDR3 in amino acids: CASSKDRPVCEQYF. DNA for the CDR3: TGTGCCAGCAGCAAAGATCGTCCGGTCTGCGAGCAGTACTTC.

This clonotype was seen once. The V and J genes are TRBV5-1 and TRBJ1-2, with TRBD1 identical over 7 bases. The CDR3 loop spans 16 amino acids. Germline V gives CDR1 SGHRS, CDR2 YFSETQ. J was trimmed by 0 bases and V by 4 bases; bases with no gene match: 9. The CDR3 loop is CASSGWDRPSNYGYTF. CDR3 bases: TGCGCCAGCAGCGGGTGGGACAGACCGTCTAACTATGGCTACACCTTC.

This clonotype appeared many times. The J gene is TRBJ2-4, the V gene TRBV20-1, with D possibly matching TRBD1 (6 bases). CDR3 length: 15 residues. The V gene lost 3 bases and the J gene lost 3 bases, with 15 bases spanning the gap. From germline, CDR1 is DFQATT and CDR2 SNEGSKA (reference sequence). In DNA, the CDR3 is TGCAGTGCTAGTATGGTACAGGGTATCAAAAACATTCAGTACTTC. Translated: CSASMVQGIKNIQYF.

The chain employs TRBV2 and TRBJ1-6; D unclear. Trimming took off 3 bases at V and 6 bases at J, with 6 bases between the two ends. Germline CDR1 SNHLY, CDR2 FYNNEI. The CDR3 totals 13 residues. The CDR3 region is CASSETGNSPLHF. The CDR3 DNA reads as TGTGCCAGCAGTGAGACCGGTAATTCACCCCTCCACTTT.

This clonotype was counted once. This sequence joins TRBV20-1 and TRBJ2-1; TRBD2 matches 12 bases. The V and J ends lost 1 base and 7 bases, in that order; junction bases with no gene match: 5. This CDR3 region has 15 residues. CDR1 and CDR2 from the germline V gene are DFQATT and SNEGSKA (reference sequence). The CDR3 region has the DNA TGCAGTGCTAGAGTAACTAGCGGGGGGTGGAATGAGCAGTTCTTC. Protein: CSARVTSGGWNEQFF.

V usage is TRBV6-5 and J usage is TRBJ2-1, with 10 bases fitting TRBD2. Germline-derived CDR1 and CDR2 are MNHEY and SVGAGI. V shed 5 bases and J 6 bases; nucleotides not matched to a gene: 10. CDR3 size: 16 residues. The CDR3 bases are TGTGCCAGCAGTCCCCGGGGAGCGGGGGGGCTCAATGAGCAGTTCTTC. Protein: CASSPRGAGGLNEQFF.

This clonotype was counted between two and nine times. The gene calls are TRBV12-3 or TRBV12-4 and TRBJ2-1, with 9 bases matching TRBD1. V gave up 2 bases and J gave up 5 bases; unmatched junction bases: 10. The CDR3 is made up of 17 amino acids. As DNA, the CDR3 is TGTGCCAGCAGTTTATGGCCCTCCGGGGACAGGGACAATGAGCAGTTCTTC. Protein: CASSLWPSGDRDNEQFF.

The gene calls are TRBV4-1 and TRBJ2-1, with 7 bases that match TRBD1. The CDR3 is 15 amino acids. Germline V gene sequence: CDR1 MGHRA, CDR2 YSYEKL. V dropped 1 base and J dropped 9; count of bases not matched to a gene: 9. The CDR3 DNA reads as TGCGCCAGCAGCCAAGTGGACAGGCGGATGGGTGAGCAGTTCTTC. It codes for CASSQVDRRMGEQFF.

V is TRBV11-2 and J is TRBJ2-1; D remains unclear. V gave up 3 bases and J gave up 8 bases, with 11 bases separating them. This CDR3 region has 13 residues. In germline, CDR1 is SGHAT, CDR2 FQNNGV. In nucleotides, the CDR3 is TGTGCCAGCAGCTTCATGGGTGGGGATGAGCAGTTCTTC. Amino acid sequence: CASSFMGGDEQFF.

The V and J genes are TRBV6-2 or TRBV6-3 and TRBJ2-1; 10 bases match TRBD1. J was trimmed by 7 bases and V by 2 bases; bases with no gene match: 11. Per the germline V gene, CDR1 is MNHEY and CDR2 is SVGEGT. The CDR3 contains 17 residues. This chain's CDR3 is CASSYPRQGAGWNEQFF. The CDR3 DNA reads TGTGCCAGCAGTTACCCACGACAGGGGGCGGGTTGGAATGAGCAGTTCTTC.